This passage covers 2 T cell receptor beta chains from one sample sequenced in a study of blood T cell repertoires in COVID-19. Here immunoSEQ multiplex PCR was the method, and the copy in TCRdb shows in-frame clones only, minus some. The sample holds nearly 350,000 clones, more than 70% seen once. Specimen: peripheral blood. These TCRs come from a man aged 25-45 years with active or convalescent COVID-19.

V usage is TRBV30 and J usage is TRBJ2-3; no clear D. Germline assignment: CDR1 GTSNPN and CDR2 SVGIG (reference sequence). V lost 2 bases and J 3 bases, leaving 9 bases between the germline ends. The CDR3 extends over 13 amino acids. The CDR3 DNA reads TGTGCCTGGAGTCCACTACGGACAGATACGCAGTATTTT. Translating gives CAWSPLRTDTQYF.

DNA for the CDR3: TGTGCCAGCTCACCAAGCACTAGCGGGAGGGGCGAGCAGTACTTC. Encoded protein: CASSPSTSGRGEQYF. The chain is built from TRBV18 and TRBJ2-7, with 13 bases fitting TRBD2. The J segment lost 6 bases and the V segment lost 2 bases, leaving 4 bases of the junction unmatched. Germline CDR1 reads KGHSH; CDR2 reads LQKENI. This CDR3 comprises 15 residues.